The 25 T cell receptor beta chains in this list originate from one sample, sequenced in a study of blood T cells in healthy people across ages. PCR was performed a second time for about 7 to 11 cycles using a sample-barcoded 5' primer and a J-beta primer mix. TCRdb ran MiXCR on the 5' RACE reads and lists one entry per CDR3 protein. The sample has about 1.1 million distinct CDR3 sequences, around two fifths seen once; the top ten hold 13%. Sequenced sample: blood. The receptors stem from a man between 18 and 29 years old in good health.

Ten or more counts support this clonotype. The rearrangement links TRBV5-1 to TRBJ2-1, with 7 bases identical to TRBD2. Germline CDR1 reads SGHRS; CDR2 reads YFSETQ. Trimming removed 2 bases from V and 5 bases from J; junction bases left unmatched: 10. This CDR3 comprises 16 residues. The CDR3 coding sequence is TGCGCCAGCAGCTTAGGGTCGACTAGCTGGAACAATGAGCAGTTCTTC. This codes for CASSLGSTSWNNEQFF. Looking up the rest from reference TRBV5-1 and TRBJ2-1 gives the full variable domain: KAGVTQTPRYLIKTRGQQVTLSCSPISGHRSVSWYQQTPGQGLQFLFEYFSETQRNKGNFPGRFSGRQFSNSRSEMNVSTLELGDSALYLCASSLGSTSWNNEQFFGPGTRLTVL.

The J gene is TRBJ2-1, the V gene TRBV11-2; 11 bases fit TRBD2. The trim removed 5 bases at V and 7 bases at J, leaving 16 bases unmatched. The CDR3 has 18 amino acids. Germline V gene lookup returns CDR1 SGHAT and CDR2 FQNNGV. CDR3 sequence reads: CASSGVLFLRLAGNEQFF. DNA for the CDR3: TGTGCCAGCAGCGGAGTATTATTCCTTCGACTAGCGGGGAATGAGCAGTTCTTC.

The rearrangement joins TRBV11-2 to TRBJ1-2; 7 bases agree with TRBD1. The CDR3 spans 15 residues. Losses at the gene ends were 0 bases for V and 4 bases for J; bases not matched to a gene: 5. Germline V gene sequence: CDR1 SGHAT, CDR2 FQNNGV. The DNA for the CDR3 is TGTGCCAGCAGCTTAGATGGAGGGACAGTCTATGGCTACACCTTC. As protein: CASSLDGGTVYGYTF.

V gene TRBV10-3 combines with J gene TRBJ2-1, with 11 nucleotides matching TRBD2. CDR1 is ENHRY, CDR2 SYGVKD, per germline. V dropped 4 bases and J dropped 6; count of bases not matched to a gene: 11. This CDR3 is 17 amino acids long. In nucleotides, the CDR3 is TGTGCCATCAGTGCCGCCCTTGGTAGCGGGGGGGCCAATGAGCAGTTCTTC. This encodes CAISAALGSGGANEQFF.

This clonotype was found a few times. The rearrangement uses TRBV6-1 and TRBJ1-1; TRBD1 might be the D (5 bases). The CDR3 length is 15 residues. The V end was cut by 10 bases, the J end by 4 bases, with 22 bases between. Germline assignment: CDR1 MNHNS and CDR2 SASEGT. The CDR3 loop is CATLRPGAYITEAFF. The CDR3 DNA is TGTGCCACGCTACGGCCCGGGGCCTATATCACTGAAGCTTTCTTT.

This clonotype was seen only a few times. The chain links TRBV5-1 to TRBJ2-3; no reliable D call. V lost 4 bases and J lost 0, with 12 bases in between. The CDR3 covers 15 residues. Germline CDR1 is SGHRS and CDR2 is YFSETQ. This CDR3 reads CASSPERTSTDTQYF. DNA of the CDR3: TGCGCCAGCAGCCCGGAGCGCACCAGCACAGATACGCAGTATTTT.

In its sample, this clonotype was seen once. The rearrangement links TRBV4-1 to TRBJ2-1; D is possibly TRBD1 or TRBD2 (6 bases each). V gave up 4 bases and J gave up 11 bases, with 18 bases separating them. This CDR3 is built from 14 residues. Germline-derived CDR1 and CDR2 are MGHRA and YSYEKL. The CDR3 spells CASSLKIGGNKQFF. The CDR3 coding sequence is TGCGCCAGCAGCCTCAAGATAGGGGGGAATAAGCAGTTCTTC.

This clonotype was counted only a few times. The chain couples TRBV28 to TRBJ2-3; 16 bases fit TRBD2. The trim removed 9 bases at V and 2 bases at J, leaving 11 bases unmatched. This CDR3 is 18 amino acids long. Germline CDR1 MDHEN, CDR2 SYDVKM. The CDR3, as DNA: TGTGCCAGTCCTCCGGGACTAGCGGGGGGGCCGTACACAGATACGCAGTATTTT. As protein: CASPPGLAGGPYTDTQYF.

The chain carries TRBV5-1 and TRBJ2-4, with D possibly TRBD1 on 5 matching bases. Looked up from germline, CDR1 is SGHRS and CDR2 is YFSETQ. Trimming removed 0 bases from V and 13 bases from J, with 20 bases in between. The CDR3 runs to 15 residues. For the CDR3, the DNA is TGCGCCAGCAGCTTGGAAGACAGTTCTAATAATGAGCAGTACTTC. This sequence encodes CASSLEDSSNNEQYF.

This clonotype has only a few counts. The chain combines TRBV14 with TRBJ2-5; the D call may be TRBD1 or TRBD2 (5 bases each). Germline lookup yields CDR1 SGHDN and CDR2 FVKESK. The CDR3 runs to 15 residues. The germline V and J ends were trimmed by 5 bases and 5 bases, with 18 bases remaining between them. The CDR3 loop reads CASSKGTSIPETQYF. The CDR3 DNA is TGTGCCAGCAGCAAGGGGACCTCAATTCCGGAGACCCAGTACTTC.

About this clonotype: A much larger clone is a single base away; this may be a read error. The chain combines TRBV29-1 with TRBJ2-1; D may be TRBD2 (5 bases). Germline CDR1 is SQVTM and CDR2 is ANQGSEA. There are 13 residues in the CDR3. CDR3 residues: CGVDLGLANEQFF. DNA of the CDR3: TGCGGCGTTGATCTAGGGCTAGCTAATGAGCAGTTCTTC.

Turning to this clonotype: This may stem from a read error, because a much larger clone lies one nucleotide away. The gene calls are TRBV20-1 and TRBJ2-3; TRBD2 matches 10 bases. Looked up from germline, CDR1 is DFQATT and CDR2 is SNEGSKA (reference sequence). The CDR3 consists of 15 residues. CDR3 nucleotides: TGCAGTGTTAGAGATAGCGGGGGGAGCACAGATACGCAGTATTTT. It is translated as CSVRDSGGSTDTQYF.

The CDR3 spells CSTLGLAGVQFF. Written as DNA, the CDR3 is TGCAGCACCTTGGGACTAGCGGGGGTGCAGTTCTTC. The chain recombines TRBV29-1 with TRBJ2-1; TRBD2 matches 14 bases. Trimming cost V 8 bases and J 12 bases; bases outside gene matches: 6. Per the germline V gene, CDR1 is SQVTM and CDR2 is ANQGSEA. The CDR3 contains 12 residues.

This clonotype occurred many times. The chain combines TRBV20-1 with TRBJ1-2; the D is unclear. With 6 bases removed from V and 5 bases from J, the gap between germline ends came to 16 bases. Germline values: CDR1 DFQATT, CDR2 SNEGSKA (reference sequence). This CDR3 comprises 13 residues. CDR3 nucleotides: TGCAGTGCCCCCCTTGGTGCTAGATATGGCTACACCTTC. It translates to CSAPLGARYGYTF.

This rearrangement joins TRBV6-1 to TRBJ2-5; D is ambiguous. This CDR3 has 15 amino acids. Trimming took off 5 bases at V and 11 bases at J, with 24 bases between the two ends. CDR1 is MNHNS, CDR2 SASEGT, per germline. The CDR3 sequence is CASSRSGIKSVEQYF. The CDR3 nucleotides are TGTGCCAGCAGTCGAAGTGGGATCAAATCCGTGGAGCAGTACTTC.

This clonotype was counted at least ten times. This sequence joins TRBV5-1 and TRBJ2-2; D tentatively reads TRBD1 or TRBD2 (6 bases each). Germline V lookup: CDR1 SGHRS, CDR2 YFSETQ. Trimming removed 2 bases from V and 1 base from J, with 18 bases in between. CDR3 length: 18 residues. The CDR3 is CASSFRPPGALNTGELFF. CDR3 DNA sequence: TGCGCCAGCAGCTTCAGGCCACCGGGGGCCTTGAACACCGGGGAGCTGTTTTTT.

This clonotype was observed a handful of times. The chain is built from TRBV20-1 and TRBJ1-1; 9 bases map to TRBD1. Germline CDR1 reads DFQATT; CDR2 reads SNEGSKA (reference sequence). This CDR3 spans 13 amino acids. The junction had 1 base not matched to a gene; V was cut back by 1 base and J by 4 bases. As DNA, the CDR3 is TGCAGTGCTAGAGGGACAGGGGCCACTGAAGCTTTCTTT. Encoded protein: CSARGTGATEAFF.

This clonotype has more than one count but fewer than ten. The V gene is TRBV7-6, the J gene TRBJ2-1, with a possible D match to TRBD1 (6 bases). Per germline, CDR1 SGHVS and CDR2 FNYEAQ. V was shortened by 4 bases and J by 0 bases, with 13 bases between the two germline ends. CDR3 size: 16 residues. The CDR3 DNA follows: TGTGCCAGCAGCTCAAGGACAGAAAGCTCCTACAATGAGCAGTTCTTC. Protein: CASSSRTESSYNEQFF. The entire variable domain, with the rest obtained from reference TRBV7-6 and TRBJ2-1, is as follows: GAGVSQSPRYKVTKRGQDVALRCDPISGHVSLYWYRQALGQGPEFLTYFNYEAQQDKSGLPNDRFSAERPEGSISTLTIQRTEQRDSAMYRCASSSRTESSYNEQFFGPGTRLTVL.

This chain links TRBV7-9 with TRBJ1-3; the D is unclear. The germline CDR1 and CDR2 sequences are SEHNR and FQNEAQ (reference sequence). The CDR3 length is 15 residues. Trimming stripped 4 bases from V and 0 bases from J, with 10 bases between. CDR3 sequence: CASSYPAISGNTIYF. The DNA of the CDR3 is TGTGCCAGCAGCTATCCAGCCATCTCTGGAAACACCATATATTTT.

This clonotype has just a few counts. The genes are TRBV9 and TRBJ2-5; TRBD1 agrees at 7 bases. Germline V lookup: CDR1 SGDLS, CDR2 YYNGEE. This CDR3 is built from 15 residues. V was clipped by 5 bases and J by 4 bases; unmatched bases: 11. The CDR3: CASSQGTAEPETQYF. For the CDR3, the DNA is TGTGCCAGCAGTCAAGGGACAGCTGAACCAGAGACCCAGTACTTC.

The chain links TRBV25-1 to TRBJ1-2, with no clear D. With 2 bases removed from V and 5 bases from J, the gap between germline ends came to 6 bases. This CDR3 spans 12 amino acids. Germline values: CDR1 MGHDK, CDR2 SYGVNS. The DNA for the CDR3 is TGTGCCAGCAGTGAACTTTTGTATGGCTACACCTTC. Its protein is CASSELLYGYTF.

The chain is built from TRBV10-2 and TRBJ2-5; TRBD1 matches 10 bases. Per the germline V gene, CDR1 is WSHSY and CDR2 is SAAADI. The CDR3 is made up of 13 amino acids. The J segment lost 7 bases and the V segment lost 6 bases, leaving 5 bases of the junction unmatched. DNA of the CDR3: TGCGCCAGCAGCCAGGGACAGGGGTGGACCCAGTACTTC. Amino acid sequence: CASSQGQGWTQYF.

In this sample, this clonotype turned up a few times. This chain links TRBV20-1 with TRBJ2-5; D might be TRBD2 (5 bases). This CDR3 has 14 amino acids. Trimming removed 1 base at V and 5 bases at J, with 14 bases between. Germline V gives CDR1 DFQATT, CDR2 SNEGSKA (reference sequence). The CDR3 sequence: CSARAPAVGETQYF. The CDR3 region has the DNA TGCAGTGCTAGAGCGCCAGCGGTAGGGGAGACCCAGTACTTC.

The genes are TRBV27 and TRBJ1-1; no clear D gene. Germline loops: CDR1 MNHEY, CDR2 SMNVEV (reference sequence). The CDR3 is 12 residues long. V shed 5 bases and J shed 11 bases, with 15 bases lying between them. The CDR3 protein is CASSRPRFAAFF. CDR3 coding DNA: TGTGCCAGCAGTAGACCACGGTTTGCCGCTTTCTTT.

The gene calls are TRBV29-1 and TRBJ1-2; TRBD1 aligns across 10 bases. Looked up from germline, CDR1 is SQVTM and CDR2 is ANQGSEA. V was pared by 5 bases and J by 4 bases, with 7 bases of the junction left unmatched. This CDR3 contains 14 residues. In DNA form, the CDR3 reads TGCAGCGTTCAGGGGACAGGGGATGGCTATGGCTACACCTTC. Its translation is CSVQGTGDGYGYTF. Full variable domain (missing parts from reference TRBV29-1 and TRBJ1-2): SAVISQKPSRDICQRGTSLTIQCQVDSQVTMMFWYRQQPGQSLTLIATANQGSEATYESGFVIDKFPISRPNLTFSTLTVSNMSPEDSSIYLCSVQGTGDGYGYTFGSGTRLTVV.